This T cell receptor (beta chain) was recovered during a study of OX40 agonist ivuxolimab in advanced cancers. Germline V gene lookup returns CDR1 MNHEY and CDR2 SVGAGI. The length of the CDR3 is 15 residues. Trimming removed 5 bases from V and 4 bases from J, with 18 bases in between. The protocol was immunoSEQ multiplex PCR, while the TCRdb copy is restricted to in-frame clones and leaves out a portion. The repertoire holds about 16,000 clones, with roughly three quarters as singletons. This chain links TRBV6-5 with TRBJ2-7, with D perhaps matching TRBD2 (7 bases). The sequences come from CD4+ or CD8+ T cells sorted from blood, collected in a trial of the OX40 agonist ivuxolimab. The receptor was isolated from an adult with an advanced solid tumor such as melanoma, head and neck, liver or kidney cancer. CDR3 region: CASSTRGGGDYEQYF. CDR3 in DNA: TGTGCCAGCAGTACACGAGGGGGGGGCGATTACGAGCAGTACTTC.